What follows is one TCR beta chain and its context. As yet, its antigen is unknown. One end of the junction is discordant with germline, which a read error may explain. Hyperthyroidism in the patients, aged 18 to 65, was newly diagnosed and under 2 months in duration. The sample is drawn from a study of T cells in Graves' hyperthyroidism and ophthalmopathy. Study-wide results and caveats: Median prediction lead before ophthalmopathy onset was 5 to 7.5 months with the model.

The TCR beta CDR3 regions underwent amplification using RNA transcripts as the source. The HTBI primer set drove a first-round RT-PCR of the TCR CDR3. One entry per CDR3 protein, called by TCRdb with MiXCR from the multiplex PCR reads. The table records about 760,000 distinct CDR3 sequences, 30% to 40% of them present only once. Germline V lookup: CDR1 GTSNPN, CDR2 SVGIG (reference sequence). CDR3 length: 13 amino acids. Input material: blood. The TCR sequence derives from a woman aged 35 to 49 with Graves' hyperthyroidism. V and J are TRBV30 and TRBJ1-1, with D possibly being TRBD1 (5 bases). In nucleotides, the CDR3 is TGTGCCTGGGGGGACGGTACAAACACAGAAGCTTTCTTT. The encoded protein is CAWGDGTNTEAFF.